The subject of this entry is one TCR beta chain. No antigen is known for it. The record originates from a study of shared clonotypes between healthy human individuals. General study points: Researchers sampled only blood; tissue repertoires likely differ.

The CDR3 has 15 amino acids. Germline CDR1 is LNHNV and CDR2 is YYDKDF (reference sequence). The V segment lost 4 bases and the J segment 5 bases; nucleotides outside the gene matches: 9. Clones were read by immunoSEQ multiplex PCR, and TCRdb kept only the in-frame ones, dropping some. Of a few hundred thousand clones detected, 96% appear once; the ten largest clones hold about 0.32%. The receptor's source is a young man in good health. Sequenced input: memory CD8+ T cells sorted from blood. The subset here: CD45RO+ cells pooled with CCR7-negative TemRA cells. V gene TRBV15 combines with J gene TRBJ1-2; 8 bases are a match to TRBD1. The CDR3: CATSTRTGRTYGYTF. In DNA form, the CDR3 reads TGTGCCACCAGCACTAGGACAGGGCGGACGTATGGCTACACCTTC.